This TCR beta chain originates from a study of regulatory T cells in long-lasting Graves disease. Library construction for TCR beta used iRepertoire HTBI primers and Arm-PCR of CDR3 regions. TCRdb processed the multiplex PCR reads anew with MiXCR; each CDR3 protein has one entry. The sample gives approximately 380,000 distinct CDR3 sequences, less than 25% of which show up once; 20% to 25% is in the top ten. This clonotype was detected ten times or more. The time point was: persistent/refractory GD, antithyroid drugs over 5 years with positive TRAb. PBMC RNA was the source of the TCR library. The germline gives CDR1 DFQATT, CDR2 SNEGSKA (reference sequence). This CDR3 contains 13 residues. Trimming took off 5 bases at V and 2 bases at J, with 12 bases between the two ends.

Sequenced material: peripheral blood mononuclear cells (PBMCs), taken when the disease was refractory, from a patient treated with antithyroid drugs. This clonotype originated in a female donor with Graves disease. V usage is TRBV20-1 and J usage is TRBJ2-5, with D hard to call. CDR3 nucleotide sequence: TGCAGTGCTGTCCTAGAGGCGCAAGAGACCCAGTACTTC. Its translation is CSAVLEAQETQYF.